The 15 T cell receptor beta chains given below trace back to one sample, sequenced in a study of vaccination and CD4 T cells after COVID-19 (dated 2022 in TCRdb). Receptor libraries were prepared by PCR. Sequencing was performed on an Illumina iSeq 100. DNA from cultured CD4+ T cells was subjected to TCR sequencing with the Oncomine TCR Beta short-read assay at the Johns Hopkins FTIC core. TCRdb trimmed public reads at Q25 via fastp, called clones via MiXCR and kept in-frame beta chains. Rows are combined by CDR3 protein, so each entry shows the most common genes and DNA. For this sample the table gives roughly 15,000 distinct CDR3 sequences, of which about 83% were detected only once. Together, the top ten hold about 8.9% of the sample. For these receptors, no antigen is known. This sample's treatment or condition label indicates: roughly 11-day PBMC culture with coronavirus spike peptide pools or control peptides (ViraFEST assay).

Specimen: CD4+ T cells from blood, cultured in vitro, collected after SARS-CoV-2 vaccination. All receptors derive from a human donor who received a COVID-19 vaccine.

The chain has TRBV24-1 and TRBJ2-2; 10 bases line up with TRBD2. Germline CDR1 is KGHDR and CDR2 is SFDVKD. V lost 3 bases to trimming and J lost 0 bases; unmatched junction nucleotides: 9. This CDR3 is built from 19 residues. CDR3 protein: CATSDPKLAGHTNTGELFF. The CDR3 nucleotides are TGTGCCACCAGTGATCCAAAACTAGCGGGGCACACGAACACCGGGGAGCTGTTTTTT.

The V and J genes are TRBV20-1 and TRBJ1-3, with a possible D match to TRBD1 (5 bases). V gave up 3 bases and J gave up 0 bases, with 12 bases separating them. The CDR3 totals 15 residues. CDR1 and CDR2 (germline): DFQATT, SNEGSKA (reference sequence). The CDR3 is CSASQQVSSGNTIYF. CDR3 bases: TGCAGTGCTAGTCAACAGGTTTCCTCTGGAAACACCATATATTTT.

The chain joins TRBV20-1 to TRBJ2-5; D assignment may be TRBD1 or TRBD2 (6 bases each). The CDR3 extends over 15 amino acids. Trimming cost V 3 bases and J 1 base, with 15 bases left between them. In germline, CDR1 is DFQATT, CDR2 SNEGSKA (reference sequence). Here the CDR3 reads CSARAFWGAQETQYF. CDR3 bases: TGCAGTGCTAGGGCCTTTTGGGGGGCCCAAGAGACCCAGTACTTC.

The V call is TRBV20-1, the J call TRBJ2-1, with 9 bases matching TRBD2. The CDR3 length is 16 residues. The ends lost 0 bases at V and 5 bases at J; junction bases unmatched: 8. Germline CDR1 reads DFQATT; CDR2 reads SNEGSKA (reference sequence). CDR3 bases: TGCAGTGCTAGAGATCACCTAGCGGGAAAGCACAATGAGCAGTTCTTC. It is translated as CSARDHLAGKHNEQFF.

This clonotype was seen only a few times. The chain joins TRBV21-1 to TRBJ1-2. TRBV21-1 is an annotated pseudogene. The CDR3 is 15 amino acids. CDR3 residues: CASSTSWAVNYGYTF. The CDR3 DNA sequence: TGTGCCAGCAGCACTTCATGGGCCGTTAACTATGGCTACACCTTC.

This clonotype was picked up a small number of times. The chain couples TRBV18 to TRBJ2-1; TRBD1 matches at 10 bases. V shed 3 bases and J 8 bases; nucleotides not matched to a gene: 1. The CDR3 is made up of 13 amino acids. The germline V gene encodes CDR1 KGHSH and CDR2 LQKENI. The DNA of the CDR3 is TGTGCCAGCTCACCGACAGGGGGCGATGAGCAGTTCTTC. It translates to CASSPTGGDEQFF.

This clonotype was detected once. V and J are TRBV12-5 and TRBJ2-3, with 8 bases aligning to TRBD1. CDR3 length: 15 residues. The V gene end was trimmed by 6 bases and the J gene end by 3 bases; junction bases not matched to a gene: 8. The germline V gene has CDR1 LGHNT and CDR2 FRNRAP. CDR3 nucleotide sequence: TGTGCTAGTGGCCAGGGGGCTATTCAAACAGATACGCAGTATTTT. It yields the protein CASGQGAIQTDTQYF.

This clonotype was counted only a few times. V gene TRBV30 combines with J gene TRBJ1-5; 9 nucleotides align to TRBD1. The ends lost 6 bases at V and 7 bases at J; junction bases unmatched: 13. The V gene's germline CDR1 is GTSNPN and CDR2 SVGIG (reference sequence). The CDR3 is 15 residues long. CDR3 coding DNA: TGTGCCTGCACTACGGGACAGGGAATTGGGCAGCCCCAGCATTTT. This encodes CACTTGQGIGQPQHF.

V usage is TRBV19 and J usage is TRBJ2-3; 7 bases fit TRBD1. Germline CDR1 LNHDA, CDR2 SQIVND (reference sequence). Trimming at V came to 5 bases and at J to 2 bases, leaving 10 bases not matched to a gene. CDR3 length: 16 residues. CDR3 sequence reads: CASSPNRGTLTDTQYF. DNA for the CDR3: TGTGCCAGTAGTCCCAACAGGGGAACCCTCACAGATACGCAGTATTTT.

The chain recombines TRBV6-1 with TRBJ1-2; D uncertain. CDR3 length: 14 amino acids. Between the trimmed V and J ends, which lost 9 bases and 7 bases, there was a span of 21 bases. From germline, CDR1 is MNHNS and CDR2 SASEGT. CDR3 sequence (DNA): TGTGCCAGACTACGAAACCTCCCCCGGTGTGGCTACACCTTC. This translates into CARLRNLPRCGYTF.

V gene TRBV11-3 combines with J gene TRBJ2-3; D call uncertain. CDR1 is SGHNT and CDR2 is YENEEA in the germline V gene. With 2 bases removed from V and 2 bases from J, the gap between germline ends came to 2 bases. The CDR3 sequence is 12 residues long. The CDR3 coding sequence is TGTGCCAGCAGCTTACACACAGATACGCAGTATTTT. Its translation: CASSLHTDTQYF.

CDR3 loop: CSVGQGNQPQHF. The CDR3 DNA reads as TGCAGCGTGGGACAGGGTAATCAGCCCCAGCATTTT. The V gene is TRBV29-1, the J gene TRBJ1-5; the match to TRBD1 covers 9 bases. The germline V gene has CDR1 SQVTM and CDR2 ANQGSEA. V shed 6 bases, J shed 4 bases, and the junction held 1 base outside the gene matches. The CDR3 totals 12 residues.

The V gene is TRBV24-1, the J gene TRBJ2-2; D not resolved. The CDR3 loop spans 15 amino acids. Germline V lookup: CDR1 KGHDR, CDR2 SFDVKD. V shed 1 base and J shed 4 bases, with 9 bases lying between them. This chain's CDR3 is CATSDFNSPTGELFF. Here the CDR3 DNA reads TGTGCCACCAGTGATTTTAACAGTCCCACCGGGGAGCTGTTTTTT.

The chain links TRBV6-2 or TRBV6-3 to TRBJ2-5, with no clear D. This CDR3 has 15 residues. Trimming shortened V by 4 bases and J by 0 bases, and 12 bases separated the two germline ends. Germline CDR1 MNHEY, CDR2 SVGEGT. CDR3 protein: CASSSFRADQETQYF. CDR3 DNA: TGTGCCAGCAGTTCTTTTAGGGCAGACCAAGAGACCCAGTACTTC.

The genes are TRBV5-1 and TRBJ2-5; no definite D call. The CDR3 length is 12 residues. Deletions cut 3 bases from V and 4 bases from J, with 7 bases between. Germline CDR1 and CDR2: SGHRS and YFSETQ. The CDR3 region has the DNA TGCGCCAGCAGCTCACAACTAGAGACCCAGTACTTC. This sequence encodes CASSSQLETQYF. Using reference TRBV5-1 and TRBJ2-5 for the parts outside the CDR3, the full variable domain is KAGVTQTPRYLIKTRGQQVTLSCSPISGHRSVSWYQQTPGQGLQFLFEYFSETQRNKGNFPGRFSGRQFSNSRSEMNVSTLELGDSALYLCASSSQLETQYFGPGTRLLVL.